These 5 T cell receptor beta chains were sequenced from one sample in a study of T cell responses to AZD1222 COVID-19 vaccine. Libraries were prepared by immunoSEQ multiplex PCR; TCRdb keeps only in-frame clonotypes and omits some of them. The sample shows approximately 130,000 clones, 80% to 95% of them seen only once. The source was peripheral blood, collected on day 0 of AZD1222 vaccination. The receptors shown here come from an adult in good health.

The rearrangement links TRBV18 to TRBJ1-5, with 9 bases matching TRBD1. The germline gives CDR1 KGHSH, CDR2 LQKENI. Germline trimming cut 4 bases from V and 6 bases from J; bases unmatched to any gene: 10. This CDR3 comprises 16 residues. CDR3 nucleotide sequence: TGTGCCAGCTCACACTTCGGACAGGGGTGGAGTCAGCCCCAGCATTTT. It yields the protein CASSHFGQGWSQPQHF.

The CDR3 sequence is CASSFGQDLTVTEAFF. In DNA form, the CDR3 reads TGTGCCAGCAGCTTTGGACAGGACCTTACGGTGACTGAAGCTTTCTTT. The chain carries TRBV7-2 and TRBJ1-1, with 7 bases lining up with TRBD1. CDR1 and CDR2 (germline): SGHTA, FQGNSA. The CDR3 extends over 16 amino acids. V shed 3 bases, J shed 5 bases, and the junction held 12 bases outside the gene matches.

The chain combines TRBV9 with TRBJ2-1, with a possible D match to TRBD1 (6 bases). V gave up 0 bases and J gave up 8 bases, with 12 bases separating them. CDR1 and CDR2 (germline): SGDLS, YYNGEE. The CDR3 spans 14 residues. The CDR3 nucleotides are TGTGCCAGCAGCGTAGTGTGGCAGGGGTATGAGCAGTTCTTC. It specifies CASSVVWQGYEQFF.

The rearrangement uses TRBV5-1 and TRBJ2-4; TRBD1 might be the D (6 bases). Trimming took 4 bases from V and 8 from J, leaving 16 bases between them. This CDR3 spans 14 amino acids. Germline lookup yields CDR1 SGHRS and CDR2 YFSETQ. The CDR3 nucleotides read TGCGCCAGCAGCACCGGACAGAGGATGGACATTCAGTACTTC. This encodes CASSTGQRMDIQYF.

The J gene is TRBJ2-4, the V gene TRBV9, with a tentative D call TRBD2 (7 bases). Trimming cost V 4 bases and J 13 bases, with 24 bases left between them. Germline V gene sequence: CDR1 SGDLS, CDR2 YYNGEE. CDR3 length: 15 amino acids. In nucleotides, the CDR3 is TGTGCCAGCAGCCCAGAGGGGGGGCGAACGTCAGGACAGTACTTC. Protein: CASSPEGGRTSGQYF.